This T cell receptor (beta chain) was obtained from a study of Ad26.COV2.S vaccination and SARS-CoV-2 variants. For the study at large: As a participant in COV1001, the donor was in the Ad26.COV2.S trial arm. Study-level results: Relative to placebo recipients, vaccine recipients exhibited elevated spike-specific TCR breadth.

About this clone itself: The antigen remains unidentified.

Stated treatment: roughly 20 received Ad26.COV2.S at low or high dose, single or two shots; roughly 5 received placebo; per-sample allocation not given. Material that was analyzed had been drawn on day 63 after the first vaccine or placebo injection. A Boston adult aged 18-55 years was the donor. Assay used: immunoSEQ multiplex PCR; TCRdb lists only in-frame clones, some missing. The sample records roughly 300,000 clones, 88% being singletons. There are 13 residues in the CDR3. V shed 9 bases and J 7 bases; nucleotides not matched to a gene: 8. The V gene's germline CDR1 is ENHRY and CDR2 SYGVKD. The sequence came from a person aged 18-60 years who received the Ad26.COV2.S COVID-19 vaccine or a placebo. The sequencing here drew on peripheral blood, taken in a trial of Ad26.COV2.S vaccine versus placebo. The rearrangement joins TRBV10-3 to TRBJ1-4, with 7 positions matching TRBD1. The CDR3 reads CAIQTGLGEKLFF. In DNA, the CDR3 is TGTGCCATACAGACAGGGCTTGGTGAAAAACTGTTTTTT.